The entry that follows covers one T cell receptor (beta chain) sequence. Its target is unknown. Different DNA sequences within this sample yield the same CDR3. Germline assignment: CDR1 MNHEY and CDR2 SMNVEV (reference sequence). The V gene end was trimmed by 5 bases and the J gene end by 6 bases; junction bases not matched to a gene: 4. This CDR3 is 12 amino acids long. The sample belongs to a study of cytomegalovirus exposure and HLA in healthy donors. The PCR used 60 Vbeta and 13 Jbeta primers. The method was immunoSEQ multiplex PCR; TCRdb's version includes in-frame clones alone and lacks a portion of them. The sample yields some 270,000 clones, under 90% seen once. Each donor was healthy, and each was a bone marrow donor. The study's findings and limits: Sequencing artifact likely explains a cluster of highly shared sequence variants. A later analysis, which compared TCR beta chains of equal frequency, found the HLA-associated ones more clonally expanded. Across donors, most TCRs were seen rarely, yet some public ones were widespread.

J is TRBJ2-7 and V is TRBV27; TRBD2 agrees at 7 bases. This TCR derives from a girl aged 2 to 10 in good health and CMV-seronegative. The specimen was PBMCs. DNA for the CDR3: TGTGCCAGCAGTCTGGGGGGGGGCGAGCAGTACTTC. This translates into CASSLGGGEQYF.